Following are 12 T cell receptor beta chains from one sample sequenced in a study of cytomegalovirus exposure and HLA in healthy donors. Primers for the PCR totalled 60 Vbeta and 13 Jbeta. TCRdb's copy holds only in-frame clones and misses some; the assay was immunoSEQ multiplex PCR. The sample consists of 130,000 to 150,000 clones, roughly 76% of them appearing once. Specimen: PBMCs. Receptors were obtained from a man in his late teens or twenties in good health and CMV-seronegative.

In its sample, this clone was seen a few times. This chain connects TRBV5-8 to TRBJ2-3, with D possibly TRBD1 on 5 matching bases. The V end lost 0 bases, the J end lost 2 bases, and 10 bases lay between the germline ends. This CDR3 spans 15 amino acids. Germline CDR1 SGHTS, CDR2 YDEGEE. The CDR3 DNA reads as TGTGCCAGCAGCTTGGGTCAGGGATTCACAGATACGCAGTATTTT. This codes for CASSLGQGFTDTQYF.

The chain combines TRBV11-2 with TRBJ2-7; maybe TRBD2 (6 bases). The CDR3 loop spans 11 amino acids. In germline, CDR1 is SGHAT, CDR2 FQNNGV. Trimming shortened V by 3 bases and J by 6 bases, and 6 bases separated the two germline ends. CDR3 nucleotide sequence: TGTGCCAGCAGCTTCGGGGGCGAGCAGTACTTC. As protein: CASSFGGEQYF.

The J gene is TRBJ1-2, the V gene TRBV7-9, with 7 bases lining up with TRBD1. The length of the CDR3 is 15 residues. Germline assignment: CDR1 SEHNR and CDR2 FQNEAQ (reference sequence). The V and J ends lost 6 bases and 4 bases, in that order; junction bases with no gene match: 11. The CDR3 loop is CASRPTGQTVYGYTF. The CDR3 region has the DNA TGTGCCAGCAGACCAACGGGACAGACGGTCTATGGCTACACCTTC.

J is TRBJ2-5 and V is TRBV2, with 9 bases that match TRBD1. The end of the DNA fits TRBJ2-7 better, so the J call may be wrong. The CDR3 consists of 14 residues. Germline V gene lookup returns CDR1 SNHLY and CDR2 FYNNEI. CDR3 protein: CASRTGGGSYEQYF. In DNA form, the CDR3 reads TGTGCCAGCAGGACAGGGGGGGGCTCCTACGAGCAGTACTTC.

The genes are TRBV19 and TRBJ1-2; D perhaps matches TRBD1 (6 bases). With 6 bases removed from V and 3 bases from J, the gap between germline ends came to 17 bases. The CDR3 consists of 15 residues. CDR1 and CDR2 from the germline V gene are LNHDA and SQIVND (reference sequence). The CDR3 loop reads CASRSPGQIDYGYTF. CDR3 bases: TGTGCCAGTAGATCCCCCGGACAGATCGACTATGGCTACACCTTC.

The CDR3 DNA is TGTGCCAGCAGTAGCGGGACTAGCGGGATTTCCTACGAGCAGTACTTC. Protein: CASSSGTSGISYEQYF. The V gene is TRBV28, the J gene TRBJ2-7, with 13 nucleotides matching TRBD2. Germline V gene data show CDR1 as MDHEN and CDR2 as SYDVKM. The CDR3 is made up of 16 amino acids. V lost 5 bases, J lost 1 base, and 5 bases stayed unmatched.

The V and J genes are TRBV4-1 and TRBJ2-1; possibly TRBD1 for D (6 bases). The V gene lost 6 bases and the J gene lost 7 bases, with 19 bases spanning the gap. The CDR3 sequence is 15 residues long. Germline lookup yields CDR1 MGHRA and CDR2 YSYEKL. CDR3 sequence reads: CASSPGVARGNEQFF. The DNA of the CDR3 is TGCGCCAGCAGTCCAGGGGTAGCCAGAGGTAATGAGCAGTTCTTC.

The V and J genes are TRBV29-1 and TRBJ2-7; D is perhaps TRBD1 (5 bases). Trimming took 1 base from V and 2 from J, leaving 9 bases between them. This CDR3 contains 13 residues. CDR1 and CDR2 (germline): SQVTM, ANQGSEA. The DNA of the CDR3 is TGCAGCGTTGAAGTGGCAGGGCCCTACGAGCAGTACTTC. Translation: CSVEVAGPYEQYF.

The chain couples TRBV27 to TRBJ2-2; no definite D call. The CDR3 contains 14 residues. Trimming left V 4 bases short and J 4 bases short, with 10 bases between. CDR1 MNHEY and CDR2 SMNVEV come from the germline V gene (reference sequence). As DNA, the CDR3 is TGTGCCAGCAGTTCCTACCGAGCCACCGGGGAGCTGTTTTTT. It specifies CASSSYRATGELFF.

V and J are TRBV28 and TRBJ2-7, with 7 bases aligning to TRBD1. V was clipped by 6 bases and J by 4 bases; unmatched bases: 15. The CDR3 covers 16 residues. Germline values: CDR1 MDHEN, CDR2 SYDVKM. The CDR3 reads CASRLTGVQLRYEQYF. The CDR3 nucleotides are TGTGCCAGCAGATTAACAGGGGTCCAACTAAGATACGAGCAGTACTTC.

This clone was observed once. The V and J genes are TRBV5-1 and TRBJ1-1, with TRBD1 identical over 7 bases. The germline V gene has CDR1 SGHRS and CDR2 YFSETQ. The V segment lost 4 bases and the J segment 1 base; nucleotides outside the gene matches: 1. This CDR3 has 13 amino acids. The DNA of the CDR3 is TGCGCCAGCAGCCGGGACAGGAACACTGAAGCTTTCTTT. This sequence encodes CASSRDRNTEAFF.

V usage is TRBV15 and J usage is TRBJ2-5; tentative D call: TRBD2 (6 bases). The DNA end lines up better with TRBJ2-7; the J call may be wrong. This CDR3 contains 14 residues. Per the germline V gene, CDR1 is LNHNV and CDR2 is YYDKDF (reference sequence). The CDR3 DNA sequence: TGTGCCACCAGCAGAGATCAGAGGGGAGGCGAGCAGTACTTC. It encodes CATSRDQRGGEQYF.